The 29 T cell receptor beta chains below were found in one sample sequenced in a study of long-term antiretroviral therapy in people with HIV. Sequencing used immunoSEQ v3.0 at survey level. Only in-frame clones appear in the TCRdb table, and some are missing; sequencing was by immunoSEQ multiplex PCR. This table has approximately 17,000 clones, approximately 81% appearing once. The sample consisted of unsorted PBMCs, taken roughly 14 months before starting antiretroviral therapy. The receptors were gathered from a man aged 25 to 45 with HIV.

This CDR3 is CAISTRLAGGLHTYEQYF. CDR3 in DNA: TGTGCCATCAGTACACGACTAGCGGGGGGTCTTCATACCTACGAGCAGTACTTC. The chain couples TRBV10-3 to TRBJ2-7, with TRBD2 identical over 13 bases. Germline CDR1 is ENHRY and CDR2 is SYGVKD. V lost 5 bases, J lost 2 bases, and 12 bases stayed unmatched. This CDR3 is 18 amino acids long.

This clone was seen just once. CDR3 nucleotide sequence: TGTGCCAGCTCACCACCTAGCGGGAGTGGGTTCGGCGAGCAGTACTTC. This gives the protein CASSPPSGSGFGEQYF. The genes are TRBV18 and TRBJ2-7, with TRBD2 identical over 9 bases. Germline CDR1 reads KGHSH; CDR2 reads LQKENI. Trimming took 0 bases from V and 6 from J; bases not matched to a gene: 9. CDR3 length: 16 residues.

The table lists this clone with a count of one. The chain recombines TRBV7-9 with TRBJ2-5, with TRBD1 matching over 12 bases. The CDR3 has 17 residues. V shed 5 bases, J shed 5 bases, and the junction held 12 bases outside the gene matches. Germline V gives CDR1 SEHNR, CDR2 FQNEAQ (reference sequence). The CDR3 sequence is CASSPGTGGGFSETQYF. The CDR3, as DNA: TGTGCCAGCAGCCCTGGGACAGGGGGCGGATTTAGTGAGACCCAGTACTTC.

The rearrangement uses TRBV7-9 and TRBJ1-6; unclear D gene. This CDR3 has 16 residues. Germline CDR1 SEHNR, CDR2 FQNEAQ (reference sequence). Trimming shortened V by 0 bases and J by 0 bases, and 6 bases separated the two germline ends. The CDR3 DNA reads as TGTGCCAGCAGCTTAGCCCGGGTCTCCTATAATTCACCCCTCCACTTT. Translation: CASSLARVSYNSPLHF. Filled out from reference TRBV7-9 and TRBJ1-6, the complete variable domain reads DTGVSQNPRHKITKRGQNVTFRCDPISEHNRLYWYRQTLGQGPEFLTYFQNEAQLEKSRLLSDRFSAERPKGSFSTLEIQRTEQGDSAMYLCASSLARVSYNSPLHFGNGTRLTVT.

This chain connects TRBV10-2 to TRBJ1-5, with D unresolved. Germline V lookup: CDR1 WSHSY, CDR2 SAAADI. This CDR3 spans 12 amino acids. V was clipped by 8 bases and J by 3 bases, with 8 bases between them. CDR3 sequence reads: CASGPANQPQHF. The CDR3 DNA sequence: TGCGCCAGCGGCCCAGCCAATCAGCCCCAGCATTTT.

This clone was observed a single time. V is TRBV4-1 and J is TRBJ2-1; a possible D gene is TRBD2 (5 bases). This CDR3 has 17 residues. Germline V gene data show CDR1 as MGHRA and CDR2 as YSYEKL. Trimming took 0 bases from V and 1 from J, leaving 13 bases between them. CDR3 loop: CASSQDASRGSYNEQFF. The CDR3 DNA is TGCGCCAGCAGCCAAGACGCATCTCGGGGATCCTACAATGAGCAGTTCTTC.

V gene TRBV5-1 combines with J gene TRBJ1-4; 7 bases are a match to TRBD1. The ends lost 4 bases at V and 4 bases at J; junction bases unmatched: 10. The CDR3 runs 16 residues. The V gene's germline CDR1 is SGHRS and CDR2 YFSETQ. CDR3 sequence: CASSPLGQADNEKLFF. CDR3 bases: TGCGCCAGCAGCCCACTCGGACAGGCCGATAATGAAAAACTGTTTTTT.

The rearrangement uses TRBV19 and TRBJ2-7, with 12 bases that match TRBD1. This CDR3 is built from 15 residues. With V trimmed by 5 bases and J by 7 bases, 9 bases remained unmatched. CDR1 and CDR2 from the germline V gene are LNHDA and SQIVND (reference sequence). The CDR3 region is CASSASGQGAEEQYF. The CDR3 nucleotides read TGTGCCAGTAGTGCCTCGGGACAGGGGGCGGAGGAGCAGTACTTC.

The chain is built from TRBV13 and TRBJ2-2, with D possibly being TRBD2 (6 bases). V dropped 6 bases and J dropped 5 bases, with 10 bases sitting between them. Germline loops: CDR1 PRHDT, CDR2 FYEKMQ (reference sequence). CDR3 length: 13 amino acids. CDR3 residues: CASRLGTTGELFF. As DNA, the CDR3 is TGTGCCAGCAGACTAGGGACTACCGGGGAGCTGTTTTTT. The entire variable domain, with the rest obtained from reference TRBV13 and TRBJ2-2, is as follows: AAGVIQSPRHLIKEKRETATLKCYPIPRHDTVYWYQQGPGQDPQFLISFYEKMQSDKGSIPDRFSAQQFSDYHSELNMSSLELGDSALYFCASRLGTTGELFFGEGSRLTVL.

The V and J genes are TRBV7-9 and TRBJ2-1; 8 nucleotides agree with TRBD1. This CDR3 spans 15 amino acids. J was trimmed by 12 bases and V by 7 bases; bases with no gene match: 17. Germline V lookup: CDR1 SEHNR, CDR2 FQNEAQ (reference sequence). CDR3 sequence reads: CASTHSRGTGGWQFF. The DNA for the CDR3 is TGTGCCAGCACGCACAGCCGGGGTACAGGGGGATGGCAGTTCTTC.

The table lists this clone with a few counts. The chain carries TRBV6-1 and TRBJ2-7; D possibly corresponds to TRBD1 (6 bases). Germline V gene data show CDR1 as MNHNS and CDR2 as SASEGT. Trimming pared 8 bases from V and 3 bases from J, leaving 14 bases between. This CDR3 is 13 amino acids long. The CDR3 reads CASGTRSYYEQYF. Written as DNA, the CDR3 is TGTGCCAGCGGGACAAGAAGCTACTACGAGCAGTACTTC.

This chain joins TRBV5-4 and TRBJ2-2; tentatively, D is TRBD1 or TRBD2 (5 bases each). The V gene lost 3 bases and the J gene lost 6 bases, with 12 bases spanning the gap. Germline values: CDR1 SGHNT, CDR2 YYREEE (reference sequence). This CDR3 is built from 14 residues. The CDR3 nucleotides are TGTGCCAGCAGCTCCCAGTCGGGGCCCGGGGAGCTGTTTTTT. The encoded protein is CASSSQSGPGELFF.

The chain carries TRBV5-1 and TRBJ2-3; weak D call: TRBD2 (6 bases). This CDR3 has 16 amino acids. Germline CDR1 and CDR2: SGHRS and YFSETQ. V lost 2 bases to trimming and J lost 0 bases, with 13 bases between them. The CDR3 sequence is CASSFGGTVSTDTQYF. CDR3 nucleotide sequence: TGCGCCAGCAGCTTTGGCGGGACTGTTAGCACAGATACGCAGTATTTT.

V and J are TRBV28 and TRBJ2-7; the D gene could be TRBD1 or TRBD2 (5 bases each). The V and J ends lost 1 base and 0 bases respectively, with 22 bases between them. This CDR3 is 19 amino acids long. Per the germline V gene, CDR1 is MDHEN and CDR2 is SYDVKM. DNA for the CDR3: TGTGCCAGCAGTTTATACAGTCGAGGGCAGGGAGTTCCCTCCTACGAGCAGTACTTC. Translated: CASSLYSRGQGVPSYEQYF.

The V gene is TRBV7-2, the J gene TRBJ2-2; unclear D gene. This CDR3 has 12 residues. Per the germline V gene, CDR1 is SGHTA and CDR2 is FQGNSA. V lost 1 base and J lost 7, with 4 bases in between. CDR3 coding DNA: TGTGCCAGCAGCTTAGGAGTCGGGGAGCTGTTTTTT. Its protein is CASSLGVGELFF.

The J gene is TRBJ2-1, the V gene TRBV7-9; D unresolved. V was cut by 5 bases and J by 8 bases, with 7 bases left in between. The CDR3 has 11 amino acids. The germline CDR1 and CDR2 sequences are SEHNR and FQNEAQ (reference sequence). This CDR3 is CASSALDEQFF. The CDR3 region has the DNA TGTGCCAGCAGCGCGCTGGATGAGCAGTTCTTC.

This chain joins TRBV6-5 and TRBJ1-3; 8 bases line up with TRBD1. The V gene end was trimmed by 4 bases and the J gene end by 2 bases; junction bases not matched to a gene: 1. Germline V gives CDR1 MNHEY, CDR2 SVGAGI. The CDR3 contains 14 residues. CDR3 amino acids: CASSSGQAGNTIYF. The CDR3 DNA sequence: TGTGCCAGCAGTTCGGGACAGGCTGGAAACACCATATATTTT.

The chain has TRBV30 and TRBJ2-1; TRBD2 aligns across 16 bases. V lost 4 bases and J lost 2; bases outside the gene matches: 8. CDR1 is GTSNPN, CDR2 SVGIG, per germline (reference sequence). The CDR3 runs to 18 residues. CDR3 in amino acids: CAWKGLAGGQRPYNEQFF. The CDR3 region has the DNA TGTGCCTGGAAGGGACTAGCGGGGGGGCAACGCCCCTACAATGAGCAGTTCTTC. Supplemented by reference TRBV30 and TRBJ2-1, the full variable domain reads SQTIHQWPATLVQPVGSPLSLECTVEGTSNPNLYWYRQAAGRGLQLLFYSVGIGQISSEVPQNLSASRPQDRQFILSSKKLLLSDSGFYLCAWKGLAGGQRPYNEQFFGPGTRLTVL.

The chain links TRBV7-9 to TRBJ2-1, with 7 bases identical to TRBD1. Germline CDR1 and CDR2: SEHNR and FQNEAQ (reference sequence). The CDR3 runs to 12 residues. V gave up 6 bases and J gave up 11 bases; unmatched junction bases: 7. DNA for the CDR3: TGTGCCAGCAGACAAGAGACAGGGAAGCAGTTCTTC. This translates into CASRQETGKQFF.

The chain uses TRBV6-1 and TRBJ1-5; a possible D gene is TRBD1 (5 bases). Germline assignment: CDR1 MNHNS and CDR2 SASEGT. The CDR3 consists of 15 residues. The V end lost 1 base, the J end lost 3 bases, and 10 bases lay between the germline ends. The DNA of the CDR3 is TGTGCCAGCAGTGAAGGTTGGGGGTCCAATCAGCCCCAGCATTTT. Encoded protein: CASSEGWGSNQPQHF.

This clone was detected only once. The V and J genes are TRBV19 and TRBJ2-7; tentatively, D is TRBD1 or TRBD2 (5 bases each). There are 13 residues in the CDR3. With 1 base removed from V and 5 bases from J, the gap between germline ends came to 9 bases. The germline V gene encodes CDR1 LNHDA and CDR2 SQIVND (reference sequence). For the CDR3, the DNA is TGTGCCAGTAGTATAGGTAGGGGAGACGAGCAGTACTTC. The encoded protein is CASSIGRGDEQYF.

The DNA of the CDR3 is TGTGCCAGCAGCTTAGATACAGGGGGTGAAGCTTTCTTT. This encodes CASSLDTGGEAFF. The chain links TRBV7-7 to TRBJ1-1, with 8 nucleotides matching TRBD1. Trimming removed 1 base from V and 7 bases from J; junction bases left unmatched: 2. The CDR3 has 13 amino acids. The germline gives CDR1 SSHAT, CDR2 FNYEAQ (reference sequence).

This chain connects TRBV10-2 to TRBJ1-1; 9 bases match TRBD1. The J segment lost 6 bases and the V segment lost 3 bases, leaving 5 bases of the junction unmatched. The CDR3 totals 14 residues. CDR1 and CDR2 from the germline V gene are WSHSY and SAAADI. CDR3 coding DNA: TGCGCCAGCAGTGACCCCGGGACAGGGCCTGAAGCTTTCTTT. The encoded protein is CASSDPGTGPEAFF.

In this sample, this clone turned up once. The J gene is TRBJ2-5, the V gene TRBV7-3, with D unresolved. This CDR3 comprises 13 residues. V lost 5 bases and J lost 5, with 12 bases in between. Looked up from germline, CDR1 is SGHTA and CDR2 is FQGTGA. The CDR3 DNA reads TGTGCCAGCAGCACCTCCCACGAGGAGACCCAGTACTTC. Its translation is CASSTSHEETQYF.

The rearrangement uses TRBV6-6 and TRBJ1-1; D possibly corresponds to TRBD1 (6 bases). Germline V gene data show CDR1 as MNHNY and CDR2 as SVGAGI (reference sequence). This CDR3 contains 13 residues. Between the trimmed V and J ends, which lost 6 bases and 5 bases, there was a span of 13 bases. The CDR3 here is CASSLGGGTEAFF. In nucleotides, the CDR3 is TGTGCCAGCAGCCTAGGGGGGGGAACTGAAGCTTTCTTT.

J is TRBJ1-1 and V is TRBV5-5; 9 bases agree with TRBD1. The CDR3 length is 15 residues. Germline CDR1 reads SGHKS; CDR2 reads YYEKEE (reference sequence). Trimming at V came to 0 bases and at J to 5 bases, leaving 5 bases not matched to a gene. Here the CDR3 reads CASSLEDRGFTEAFF. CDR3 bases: TGTGCCAGCAGCTTGGAAGACAGGGGGTTTACTGAAGCTTTCTTT.

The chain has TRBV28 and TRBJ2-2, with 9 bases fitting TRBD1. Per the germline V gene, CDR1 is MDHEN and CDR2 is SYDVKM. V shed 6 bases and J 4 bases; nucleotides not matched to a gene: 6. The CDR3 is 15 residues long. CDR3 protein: CASRRQGGGTGELFF. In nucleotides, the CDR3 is TGTGCCAGCAGGAGACAGGGGGGAGGCACCGGGGAGCTGTTTTTT.

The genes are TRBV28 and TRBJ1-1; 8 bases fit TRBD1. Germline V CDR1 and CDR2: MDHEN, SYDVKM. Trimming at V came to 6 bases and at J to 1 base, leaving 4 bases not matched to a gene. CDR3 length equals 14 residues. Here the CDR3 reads CASSLGTGNTEAFF. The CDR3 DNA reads TGTGCCAGCAGCCTGGGGACAGGGAACACTGAAGCTTTCTTT.

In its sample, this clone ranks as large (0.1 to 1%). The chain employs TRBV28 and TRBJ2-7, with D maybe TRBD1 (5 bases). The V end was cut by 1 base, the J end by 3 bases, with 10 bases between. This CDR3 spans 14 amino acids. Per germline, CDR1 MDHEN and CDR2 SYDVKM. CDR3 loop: CASSLYAGNYEQYF. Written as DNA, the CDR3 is TGTGCCAGCAGTTTATATGCAGGGAACTACGAGCAGTACTTC. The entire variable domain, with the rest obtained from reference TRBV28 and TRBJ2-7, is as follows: DVKVTQSSRYLVKRTGEKVFLECVQDMDHENMFWYRQDPGLGLRLIYFSYDVKMKEKGDIPEGYSVSREKKERFSLILESASTNQTSMYLCASSLYAGNYEQYFGPGTRLTVT.